A single T cell receptor beta chain is shown here with its context. This entry belongs to a study of T cells in localized non-small cell lung cancer. Germline V gives CDR1 SEHNR, CDR2 FQNEAQ (reference sequence). V was pared by 0 bases and J by 7 bases, with 15 bases between. This CDR3 region has 15 residues. The data were produced by immunoSEQ multiplex PCR, yet TCRdb's version contains in-frame clones alone and is incomplete. The table shows 25,000 to 30,000 clones, with around 92% occurring only once. The sequencing here drew on peripheral blood mononuclear cells, taken before any cancer treatment. This TCR was sampled from a woman aged 40-75 years with stage III lung adenocarcinoma. The chain couples TRBV7-9 to TRBJ1-2; tentative D call: TRBD1 (6 bases). The CDR3 loop reads CASSLATGKFRGYTF. The CDR3, as DNA: TGTGCCAGCAGCTTAGCAACAGGGAAGTTCCGTGGCTACACCTTC.